In its sample, the clone carrying this T cell receptor beta chain was seen a few times. Its antigen is unidentified. This sample was taken from a study of cytomegalovirus exposure and HLA in healthy donors. General study findings and limits: In a later analysis, parvovirus B19, influenza, CMV and Epstein-Barr virus appeared linked to several top co-occurrence clusters.

CDR1 and CDR2 (germline): LNHDA, SQIVND (reference sequence). The V end lost 5 bases, the J end lost 0 bases, and 7 bases lay between the germline ends. The CDR3 runs to 14 residues. Vbeta (60) and Jbeta (13) primers were used in the PCR. Sequencing was performed with immunoSEQ multiplex PCR; in TCRdb, only in-frame clones are kept and a portion is missing. The data contain 95,000 or so clones, around 81% of them seen just once; the ten biggest clones take up around 4.2%. The sequence derives from a woman in her 70s in good health and CMV-seropositive. This chain links TRBV19 with TRBJ2-2, with TRBD2 as a possible D gene (5 bases). The material sequenced was PBMCs. The CDR3 loop reads CASSADSNTGELFF. CDR3 DNA sequence: TGTGCCAGTAGTGCGGACTCGAACACCGGGGAGCTGTTTTTT.